The clone carrying this TCR beta chain was picked up one time. This entry belongs to a study of blood T cell repertoires in COVID-19. Method: immunoSEQ multiplex PCR; TCRdb's copy keeps in-frame clones and lacks some. The sample lists some 350,000 clones, about 87% seen once, with roughly 5.2% in the top ten. The CDR3 extends over 14 amino acids. Trimming removed 3 bases from V and 0 bases from J, with 8 bases in between. The germline V gene encodes CDR1 LGHDT and CDR2 YNNKEL (reference sequence). Two consecutive negative NP/OP PCR tests, clearance, or resolved symptoms defined Cohort 3 recovery. The TCR originated in a woman between 25 and 40 years old who had recovered from COVID-19. This chain links TRBV3-1 (or the pseudogene TRBV3-2) with TRBJ2-5; tentatively, D is TRBD1 (5 bases). Material: PBMCs or T cells enriched from blood (not recorded which). The CDR3 is CASSHTGYQETQYF. For the CDR3, the DNA is TGTGCCAGCAGCCACACAGGTTACCAAGAGACCCAGTACTTC.